A single sample is the source of the 18 T cell receptor beta chains below, sequenced in a study of monozygotic twins with inflammatory bowel disease. TCRdb re-called the 5' RACE reads and catalogs CDR3 proteins one per entry, DNA excluded. Seen in this sample are fewer than 550,000 distinct CDR3 sequences; the ten most common clones hold around 2.5%. Input material: blood. The receptors shown here come from a human donor with ulcerative colitis or Crohn's disease, or a healthy co-twin of an affected twin (not recorded which).

J is TRBJ2-1 and V is TRBV30; there is no DNA to check the TCRdb D call of TRBD1. Germline V gene data show CDR1 as GTSNPN and CDR2 as SVGIG (reference sequence). The CDR3 has 14 residues. The CDR3 here is CAWIPRDKYNEQFF.

The V call is TRBV20-1, the J call TRBJ1-5; TCRdb indicates TRBD1, and absent DNA this call remains unverified. This CDR3 has 15 residues. Germline CDR1 and CDR2: DFQATT and SNEGSKA (reference sequence). CDR3 amino acids: CSARGQGAGDQPQHF.

The chain carries TRBV6-6 and TRBJ1-2; as DNA is missing, the TRBD1 call by TCRdb cannot be tested. This CDR3 has 14 amino acids. The germline gives CDR1 MNHNY, CDR2 SVGAGI (reference sequence). The CDR3 sequence: CASSYSDRGNGYTF.

This sequence joins TRBV12-3 or TRBV12-4 and TRBJ1-1; absent DNA, TCRdb's TRBD1 call cannot be checked. This CDR3 region has 14 residues. The CDR3 loop is CASSFQTPGSEAFF.

The chain uses TRBV20-1 and TRBJ2-3; the D gene TCRdb calls, TRBD2, cannot be checked with no DNA. Germline CDR1 is DFQATT and CDR2 is SNEGSKA (reference sequence). The CDR3 has 14 residues. Here the CDR3 reads CSARGTTLTDTQYF.

The V call is TRBV19, the J call TRBJ2-7; TCRdb calls TRBD1, which cannot be checked without DNA. Germline CDR1 is LNHDA and CDR2 is SQIVND (reference sequence). This CDR3 has 14 residues. CDR3 loop: CASSIGDRNYEQYF. The entire variable domain, with the rest obtained from reference TRBV19 and TRBJ2-7, is as follows: DGGITQSPKYLFRKEGQNVTLSCEQNLNHDAMYWYRQDPGQGLRLIYYSQIVNDFQKGDIAEGYSVSREKKESFPLTVTSAQKNPTAFYLCASSIGDRNYEQYFGPGTRLTVT.

The chain couples TRBV29-1 to TRBJ1-1; TCRdb reports TRBD1, a call that lacks DNA to check it against. The CDR3 contains 12 residues. In germline, CDR1 is SQVTM, CDR2 ANQGSEA. The CDR3: CSVVDGVTEAFF.

The chain links TRBV2 to TRBJ1-1; TCRdb's D gene call, TRBD1, goes unchecked for lack of DNA. This CDR3 region has 15 residues. Germline-derived CDR1 and CDR2 are SNHLY and FYNNEI. This CDR3 reads CASTLGGGMNTEAFF.

The CDR3 region is CASSLGLAGYQETQYF. The chain combines TRBV12-3 or TRBV12-4 with TRBJ2-5. This CDR3 region has 16 residues.

The chain uses TRBV19 and TRBJ2-3; the D call of TRBD1 rests on TCRdb alone, since no DNA is present to check it. The CDR3 loop spans 15 amino acids. Per germline, CDR1 LNHDA and CDR2 SQIVND (reference sequence). CDR3 region: CASSQPGTYDRTQYF.

The rearrangement joins TRBV6-2 or TRBV6-3 to TRBJ2-7. Germline CDR1 MNHEY, CDR2 SVGEGT. The CDR3 is 15 amino acids. The CDR3: CASSYVAEPSYEQYF.

The chain links TRBV3-1 to TRBJ1-5. Per the germline V gene, CDR1 is LGHDT and CDR2 is YNNKEL (reference sequence). The CDR3 length is 16 residues. CDR3 sequence reads: CASSETAHTPNQPQHF. The full variable domain, in which reference TRBV3-1 and TRBJ1-5 provide the parts outside the CDR3, is DTAVSQTPKYLVTQMGNDKSIKCEQNLGHDTMYWYKQDSKKFLKIMFSYNNKELIINETVPNRFSPKSPDKAHLNLHINSLELGDSAVYFCASSETAHTPNQPQHFGDGTRLSIL.

This chain links TRBV20-1 with TRBJ1-5. The length of the CDR3 is 13 residues. Germline loops: CDR1 DFQATT, CDR2 SNEGSKA (reference sequence). CDR3 sequence reads: CSATGNLNQPQHF.

The rearrangement uses TRBV20-1 and TRBJ2-1; TCRdb designates TRBD2, a call that cannot be tested without DNA. Germline loops: CDR1 DFQATT, CDR2 SNEGSKA (reference sequence). The CDR3 consists of 15 residues. The CDR3 reads CSARDRKRTYNEQFF.

The chain employs TRBV5-1 and TRBJ2-6; TCRdb gives TRBD1 as the D gene, but with no DNA this cannot be confirmed. The CDR3 has 14 amino acids. Germline loops: CDR1 SGHRS, CDR2 YFSETQ. CDR3 loop: CASSPGQEKNVLTF.

The chain uses TRBV6-2 or TRBV6-3 and TRBJ1-1; TCRdb returns TRBD1, unconfirmable since there is no DNA. The CDR3 covers 15 residues. Germline lookup yields CDR1 MNHEY and CDR2 SVGEGT. The chain's CDR3 is CASTPSTGMNTEAFF.

This chain uses TRBV20-1 with TRBJ2-7. The CDR3 extends over 13 amino acids. Per germline, CDR1 DFQATT and CDR2 SNEGSKA (reference sequence). CDR3 amino acids: CSARGGGYYEQYF.

This rearrangement joins TRBV3-1 to TRBJ1-1; TCRdb's assignment of TRBD1 cannot be checked, as there is no DNA. Germline V gene sequence: CDR1 LGHDT, CDR2 YNNKEL (reference sequence). CDR3 length: 16 amino acids. The CDR3 protein is CASSLLTGPMNTEAFF.